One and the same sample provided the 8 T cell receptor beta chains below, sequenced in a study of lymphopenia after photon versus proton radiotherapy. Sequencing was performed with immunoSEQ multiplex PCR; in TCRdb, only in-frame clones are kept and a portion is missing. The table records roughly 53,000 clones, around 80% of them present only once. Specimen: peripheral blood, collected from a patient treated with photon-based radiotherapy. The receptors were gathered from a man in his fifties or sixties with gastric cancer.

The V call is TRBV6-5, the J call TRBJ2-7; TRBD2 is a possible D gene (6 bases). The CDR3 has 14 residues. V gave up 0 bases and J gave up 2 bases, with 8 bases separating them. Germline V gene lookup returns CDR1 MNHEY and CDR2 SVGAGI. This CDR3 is CASSYSSGAYEQYF. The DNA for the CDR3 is TGTGCCAGCAGTTACTCATCGGGGGCCTACGAGCAGTACTTC.

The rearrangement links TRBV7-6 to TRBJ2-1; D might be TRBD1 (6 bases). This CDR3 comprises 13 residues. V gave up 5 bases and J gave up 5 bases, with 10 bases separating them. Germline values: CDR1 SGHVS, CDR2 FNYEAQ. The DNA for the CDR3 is TGTGCCAGCAGCATTGGACAGCACAATGAGCAGTTCTTC. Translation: CASSIGQHNEQFF.

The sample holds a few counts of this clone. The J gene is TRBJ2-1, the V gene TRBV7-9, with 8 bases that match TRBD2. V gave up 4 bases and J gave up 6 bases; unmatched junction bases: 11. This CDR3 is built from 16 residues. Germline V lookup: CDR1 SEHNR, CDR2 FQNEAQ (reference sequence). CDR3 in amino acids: CASSSVLGTSGNEQFF. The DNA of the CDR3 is TGTGCCAGCAGCTCCGTACTCGGTACTAGCGGCAATGAGCAGTTCTTC.

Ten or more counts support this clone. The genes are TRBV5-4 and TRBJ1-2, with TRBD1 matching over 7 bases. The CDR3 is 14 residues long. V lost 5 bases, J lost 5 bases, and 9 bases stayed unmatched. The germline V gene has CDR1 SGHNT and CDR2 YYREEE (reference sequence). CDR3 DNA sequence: TGTGCCAGCAGGAACAGGGGCCGATCATATGGCTACACCTTC. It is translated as CASRNRGRSYGYTF.

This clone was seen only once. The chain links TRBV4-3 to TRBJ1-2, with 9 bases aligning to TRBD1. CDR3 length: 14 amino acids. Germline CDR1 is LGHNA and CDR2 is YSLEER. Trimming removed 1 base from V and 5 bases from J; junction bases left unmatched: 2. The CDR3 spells CASSQGTGVYGYTF. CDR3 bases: TGCGCCAGCAGCCAAGGGACAGGGGTATATGGCTACACCTTC.

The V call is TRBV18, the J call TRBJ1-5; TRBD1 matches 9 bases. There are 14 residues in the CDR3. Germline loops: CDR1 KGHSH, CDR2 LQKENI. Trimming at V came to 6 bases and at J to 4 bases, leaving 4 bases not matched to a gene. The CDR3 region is CASSRGTGNQPQHF. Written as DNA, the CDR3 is TGTGCCAGCTCTCGAGGGACAGGGAATCAGCCCCAGCATTTT.

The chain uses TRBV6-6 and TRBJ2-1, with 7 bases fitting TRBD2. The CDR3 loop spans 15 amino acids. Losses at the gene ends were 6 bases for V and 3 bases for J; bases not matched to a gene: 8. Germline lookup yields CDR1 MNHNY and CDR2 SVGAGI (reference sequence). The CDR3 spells CASSRGTTNYNEQFF. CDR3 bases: TGTGCCAGCAGCCGGGGGACTACTAACTACAATGAGCAGTTCTTC.

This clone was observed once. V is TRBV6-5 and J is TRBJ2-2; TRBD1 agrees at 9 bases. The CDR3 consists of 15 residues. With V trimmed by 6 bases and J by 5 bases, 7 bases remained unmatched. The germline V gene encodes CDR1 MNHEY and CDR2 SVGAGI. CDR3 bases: TGTGCCAGCAGAGCCTGGGACAGGGTAACCGGGGAGCTGTTTTTT. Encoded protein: CASRAWDRVTGELFF.